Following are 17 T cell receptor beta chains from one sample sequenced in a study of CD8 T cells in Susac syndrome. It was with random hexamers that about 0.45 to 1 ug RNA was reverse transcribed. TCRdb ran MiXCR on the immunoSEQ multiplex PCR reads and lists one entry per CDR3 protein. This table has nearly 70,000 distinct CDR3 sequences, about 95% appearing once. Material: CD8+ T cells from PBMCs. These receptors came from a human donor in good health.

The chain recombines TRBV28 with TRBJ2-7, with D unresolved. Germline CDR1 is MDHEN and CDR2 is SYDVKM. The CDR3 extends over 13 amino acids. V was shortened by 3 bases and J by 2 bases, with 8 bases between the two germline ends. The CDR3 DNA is TGTGCCAGCAGTTTGTCGGTCCCCTACGAGCAGTACTTC. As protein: CASSLSVPYEQYF.

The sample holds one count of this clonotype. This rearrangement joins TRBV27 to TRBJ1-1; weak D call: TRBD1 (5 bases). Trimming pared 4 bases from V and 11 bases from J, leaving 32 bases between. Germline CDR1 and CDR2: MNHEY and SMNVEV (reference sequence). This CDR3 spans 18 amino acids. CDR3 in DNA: TGTGCCAGCAGTTCTCTCGCCGGGACCACGGTAGGGATATCGGGGGCTTTCTTT. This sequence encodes CASSSLAGTTVGISGAFF.

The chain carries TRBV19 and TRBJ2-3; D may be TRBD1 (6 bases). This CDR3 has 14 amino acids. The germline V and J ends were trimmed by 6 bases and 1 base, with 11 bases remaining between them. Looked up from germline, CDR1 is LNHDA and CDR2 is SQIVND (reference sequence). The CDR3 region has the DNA TGTGCCAGTAGATTAGGACAGCGCACAGATACGCAGTATTTT. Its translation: CASRLGQRTDTQYF. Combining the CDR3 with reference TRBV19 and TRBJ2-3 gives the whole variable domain DGGITQSPKYLFRKEGQNVTLSCEQNLNHDAMYWYRQDPGQGLRLIYYSQIVNDFQKGDIAEGYSVSREKKESFPLTVTSAQKNPTAFYLCASRLGQRTDTQYFGPGTRLTVL.

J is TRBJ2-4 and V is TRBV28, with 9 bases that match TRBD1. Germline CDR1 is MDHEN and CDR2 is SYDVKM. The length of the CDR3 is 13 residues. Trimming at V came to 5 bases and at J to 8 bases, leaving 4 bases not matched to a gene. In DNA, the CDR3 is TGTGCCAGCAGTACAGGGGGCACGGACATTCAGTACTTC. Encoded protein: CASSTGGTDIQYF.

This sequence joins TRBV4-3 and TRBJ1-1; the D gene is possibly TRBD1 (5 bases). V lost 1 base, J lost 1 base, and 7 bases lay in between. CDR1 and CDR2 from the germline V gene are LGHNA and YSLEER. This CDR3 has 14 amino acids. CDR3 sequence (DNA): TGCGCCAGCAGCCAAGCCAGGGCGAACACTGAAGCTTTCTTT. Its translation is CASSQARANTEAFF.

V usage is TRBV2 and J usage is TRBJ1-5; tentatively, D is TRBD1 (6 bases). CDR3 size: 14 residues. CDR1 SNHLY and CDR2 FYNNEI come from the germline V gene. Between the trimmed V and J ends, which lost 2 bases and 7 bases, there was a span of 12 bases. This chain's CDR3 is CASSEMGARQPQHF. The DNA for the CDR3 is TGTGCCAGCAGTGAAATGGGGGCTAGACAGCCCCAGCATTTT.

CDR3 protein: CASRGNQPQHF. The CDR3 DNA reads TGTGCCAGCAGGGGGAATCAGCCCCAGCATTTT. The V call is TRBV2, the J call TRBJ1-5; D ambiguous. The length of the CDR3 is 11 residues. Germline V gene sequence: CDR1 SNHLY, CDR2 FYNNEI. The V and J ends lost 6 bases and 4 bases respectively, with 4 bases between them.

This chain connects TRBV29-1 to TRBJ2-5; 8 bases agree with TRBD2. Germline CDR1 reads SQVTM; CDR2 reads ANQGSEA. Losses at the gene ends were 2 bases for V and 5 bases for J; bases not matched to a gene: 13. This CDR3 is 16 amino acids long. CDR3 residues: CSVELRGGPGGETQYF. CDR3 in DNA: TGCAGCGTTGAATTGCGCGGGGGGCCCGGGGGGGAGACCCAGTACTTC.

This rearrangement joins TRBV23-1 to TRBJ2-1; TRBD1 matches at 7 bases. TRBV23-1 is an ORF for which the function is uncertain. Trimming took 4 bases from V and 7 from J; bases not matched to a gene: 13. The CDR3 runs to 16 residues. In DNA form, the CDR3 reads TGCGCCAGCAGTCCTCGGAGGTACAGGGGTAAGAATGAGCAGTTCTTC. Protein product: CASSPRRYRGKNEQFF.

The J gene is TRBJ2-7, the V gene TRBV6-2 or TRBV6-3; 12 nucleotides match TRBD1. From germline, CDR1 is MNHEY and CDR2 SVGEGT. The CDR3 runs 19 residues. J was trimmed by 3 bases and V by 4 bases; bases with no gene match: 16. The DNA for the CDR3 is TGTGCCAGCAGTTCCTACCCCGGGACAGGGGGCTTAAGGCACTACGAGCAGTACGTC. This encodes CASSSYPGTGGLRHYEQYV.

For the CDR3, the DNA is TGTGCCAGTAGAGGGGAATTGTGGGGAGGCTACACCTTC. It specifies CASRGELWGGYTF. The genes are TRBV19 and TRBJ1-2, with D possibly being TRBD1 (5 bases). The CDR3 extends over 13 amino acids. Germline V gives CDR1 LNHDA, CDR2 SQIVND (reference sequence). Between the trimmed V and J ends, which lost 6 bases and 8 bases, there was a span of 16 bases.

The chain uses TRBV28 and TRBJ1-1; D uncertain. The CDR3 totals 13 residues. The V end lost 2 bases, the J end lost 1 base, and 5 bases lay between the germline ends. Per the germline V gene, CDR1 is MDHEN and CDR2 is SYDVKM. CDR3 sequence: CASSLKQNTEAFF. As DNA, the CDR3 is TGTGCCAGCAGTTTAAAGCAGAACACTGAAGCTTTCTTT.

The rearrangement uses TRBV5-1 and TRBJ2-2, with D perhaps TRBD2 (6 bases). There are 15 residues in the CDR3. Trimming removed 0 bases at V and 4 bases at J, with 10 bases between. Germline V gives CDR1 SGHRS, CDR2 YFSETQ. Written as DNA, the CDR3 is TGCGCCAGCAGCTTGGCCGGGGGTAGCACCGGGGAGCTGTTTTTT. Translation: CASSLAGGSTGELFF. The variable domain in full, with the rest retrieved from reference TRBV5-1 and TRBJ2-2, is KAGVTQTPRYLIKTRGQQVTLSCSPISGHRSVSWYQQTPGQGLQFLFEYFSETQRNKGNFPGRFSGRQFSNSRSEMNVSTLELGDSALYLCASSLAGGSTGELFFGEGSRLTVL.

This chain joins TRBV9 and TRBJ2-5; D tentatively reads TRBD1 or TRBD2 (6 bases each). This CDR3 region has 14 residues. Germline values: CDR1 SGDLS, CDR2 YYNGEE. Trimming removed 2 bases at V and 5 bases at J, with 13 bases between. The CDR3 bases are TGTGCCAGCAGCGTCGGGGGCCGAGGGGAGACCCAGTACTTC. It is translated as CASSVGGRGETQYF.

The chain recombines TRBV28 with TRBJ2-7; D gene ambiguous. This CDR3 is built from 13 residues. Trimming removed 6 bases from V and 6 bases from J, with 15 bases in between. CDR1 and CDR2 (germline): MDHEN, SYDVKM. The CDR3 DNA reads TGTGCCAGCAGCTTGGGCATGGGCAGCGAGCAGTACTTC. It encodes CASSLGMGSEQYF.

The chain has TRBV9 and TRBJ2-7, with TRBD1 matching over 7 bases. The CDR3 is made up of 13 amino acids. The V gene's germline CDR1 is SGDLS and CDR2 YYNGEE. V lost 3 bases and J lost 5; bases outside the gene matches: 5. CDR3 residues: CASSATGIHEQYF. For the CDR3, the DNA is TGTGCCAGCAGCGCGACAGGGATCCACGAGCAGTACTTC.

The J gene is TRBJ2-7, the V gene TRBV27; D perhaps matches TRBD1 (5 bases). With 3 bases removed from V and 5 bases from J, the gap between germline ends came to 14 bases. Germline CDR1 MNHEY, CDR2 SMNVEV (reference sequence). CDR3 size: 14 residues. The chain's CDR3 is CASSFFGAVDEQYF. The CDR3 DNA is TGTGCCAGCAGTTTTTTTGGGGCGGTGGACGAGCAGTACTTC.